This T cell receptor (beta chain) is from a study of blood T cells in healthy people across ages. It was with a sample-barcoded 5' primer and a J-beta primer mix that a second PCR of roughly 7 to 12 cycles was run. Each CDR3 protein gets one entry after TCRdb re-called the 5' RACE reads with MiXCR. This sample carries about 1 million distinct CDR3 sequences, approximately 25% of them seen once, and the ten largest clones take 0.65% to 0.75%. Study-level points and caveats: In the absence of known donor CMV status, changes in expanded clonotypes were possibly confounded.

V was pared by 4 bases and J by 3 bases, with 14 bases of the junction left unmatched. CDR1 and CDR2 (germline): LGHNA, YNFKEQ. This CDR3 comprises 17 residues. Points on this clonotype: The antigen is not known.

Isolated per sample were at least 6 million PBMCs. This same sample was also part of a study on T cells of mothers and their children. As that report states: Clones that were microchimeric and persistent were not detected among T cells.

The source of this sequence is a girl aged 2-10 years in good health. The sequenced sample consisted of blood. This chain links TRBV4-2 with TRBJ1-2; TRBD1 aligns across 7 bases. CDR3 sequence reads: CASSLGPGQDNHYGYTF. CDR3 nucleotide sequence: TGTGCCAGCAGCCTAGGTCCAGGACAGGACAACCACTATGGCTACACCTTC.